This T cell receptor (beta chain) is from a study of response to subunit inactivated influenza vaccine. TCRdb called the RT-PCR reads again in MiXCR, with one record for every CDR3 protein. The sample lists about 700,000 distinct CDR3 sequences; about 15% were seen once. This CDR3 has 16 amino acids. CDR1 SGDLS and CDR2 YYNGEE come from the germline V gene. Unmatched junction bases numbered 5, after V lost 0 bases and J lost 1 base. The sample consisted of PBMCs from blood, taken approximately 15 days before vaccination. The receptor comes from a man aged 50 or older who received an inactivated influenza vaccine. The chain carries TRBV9 and TRBJ2-5; 8 nucleotides align to TRBD2. In DNA form, the CDR3 reads TGTGCCAGCAGCGTAGAGCCAGCGGGGGCCCAAGAGACCCAGTACTTC. Its protein product is CASSVEPAGAQETQYF.